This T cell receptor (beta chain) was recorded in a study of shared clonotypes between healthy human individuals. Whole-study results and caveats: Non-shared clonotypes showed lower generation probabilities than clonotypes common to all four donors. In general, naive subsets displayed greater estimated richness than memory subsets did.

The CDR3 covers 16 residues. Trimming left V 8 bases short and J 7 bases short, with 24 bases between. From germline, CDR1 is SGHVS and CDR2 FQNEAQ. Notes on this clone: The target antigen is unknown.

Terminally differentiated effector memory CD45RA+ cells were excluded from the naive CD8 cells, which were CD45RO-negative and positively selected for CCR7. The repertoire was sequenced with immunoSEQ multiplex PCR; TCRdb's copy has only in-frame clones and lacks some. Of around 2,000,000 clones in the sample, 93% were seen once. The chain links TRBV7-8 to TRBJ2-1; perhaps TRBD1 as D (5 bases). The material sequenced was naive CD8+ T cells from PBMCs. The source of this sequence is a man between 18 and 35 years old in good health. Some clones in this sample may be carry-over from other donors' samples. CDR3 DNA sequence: TGTGCCAGCCTCAATTGGGTTGCGGCCACAGGTAATGAGCAGTTCTTC. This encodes CASLNWVAATGNEQFF.